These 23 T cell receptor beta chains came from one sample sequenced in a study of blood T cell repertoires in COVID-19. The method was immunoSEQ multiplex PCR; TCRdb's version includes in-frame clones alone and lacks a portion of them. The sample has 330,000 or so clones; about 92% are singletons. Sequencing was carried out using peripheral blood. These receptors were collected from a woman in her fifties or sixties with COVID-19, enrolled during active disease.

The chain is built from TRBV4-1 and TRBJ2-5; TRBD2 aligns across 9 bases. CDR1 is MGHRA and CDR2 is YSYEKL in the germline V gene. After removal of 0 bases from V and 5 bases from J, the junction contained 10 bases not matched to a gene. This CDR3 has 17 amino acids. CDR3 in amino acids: CASSQDISGGLRETQYF. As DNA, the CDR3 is TGCGCCAGCAGCCAAGACATTAGCGGGGGCCTTAGGGAGACCCAGTACTTC.

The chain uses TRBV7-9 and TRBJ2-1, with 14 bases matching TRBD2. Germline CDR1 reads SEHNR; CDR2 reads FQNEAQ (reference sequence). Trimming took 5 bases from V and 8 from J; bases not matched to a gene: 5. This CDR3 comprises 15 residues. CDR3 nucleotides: TGTGCCAGCAGCCGAGGGACTAGCGGGGGTGATGAGCAGTTCTTC. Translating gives CASSRGTSGGDEQFF.

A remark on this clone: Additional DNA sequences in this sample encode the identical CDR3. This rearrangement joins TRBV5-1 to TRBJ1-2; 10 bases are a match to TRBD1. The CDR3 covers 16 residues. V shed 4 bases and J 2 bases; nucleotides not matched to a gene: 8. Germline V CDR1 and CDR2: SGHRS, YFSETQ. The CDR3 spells CASSPGTGVTNYGYTF. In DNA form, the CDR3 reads TGCGCCAGCAGCCCAGGGACAGGGGTTACGAACTATGGCTACACCTTC.

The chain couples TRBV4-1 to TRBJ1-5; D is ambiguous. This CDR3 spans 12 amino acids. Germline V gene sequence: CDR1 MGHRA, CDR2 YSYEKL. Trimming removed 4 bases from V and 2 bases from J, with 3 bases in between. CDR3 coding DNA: TGCGCCAGCAGCCGAGGCAATCAGCCCCAGCATTTT. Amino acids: CASSRGNQPQHF.

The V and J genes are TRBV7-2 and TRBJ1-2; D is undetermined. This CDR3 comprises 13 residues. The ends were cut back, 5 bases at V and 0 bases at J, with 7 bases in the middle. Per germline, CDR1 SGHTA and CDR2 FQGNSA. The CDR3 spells CASSGQTNYGYTF. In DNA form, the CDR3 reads TGTGCCAGCAGCGGGCAGACTAACTATGGCTACACCTTC. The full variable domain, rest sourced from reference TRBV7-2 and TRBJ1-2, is GAGVSQSPSNKVTEKGKDVELRCDPISGHTALYWYRQSLGQGLEFLIYFQGNSAPDKSGLPSDRFSAERTGGSVSTLTIQRTQQEDSAVYLCASSGQTNYGYTFGSGTRLTVV.

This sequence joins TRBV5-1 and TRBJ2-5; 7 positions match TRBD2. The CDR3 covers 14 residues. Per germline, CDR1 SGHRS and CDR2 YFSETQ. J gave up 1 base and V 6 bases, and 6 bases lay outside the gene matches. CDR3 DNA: TGCGCCAGCACCCTGAGCGGGGCCCAAGAGACCCAGTACTTC. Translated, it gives CASTLSGAQETQYF.

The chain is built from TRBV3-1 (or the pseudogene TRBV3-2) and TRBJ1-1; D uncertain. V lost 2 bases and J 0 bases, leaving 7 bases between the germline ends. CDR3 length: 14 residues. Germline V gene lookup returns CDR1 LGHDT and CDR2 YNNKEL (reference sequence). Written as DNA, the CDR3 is TGTGCCAGCAGCCAACCGGGATTGAACACTGAAGCTTTCTTT. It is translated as CASSQPGLNTEAFF.

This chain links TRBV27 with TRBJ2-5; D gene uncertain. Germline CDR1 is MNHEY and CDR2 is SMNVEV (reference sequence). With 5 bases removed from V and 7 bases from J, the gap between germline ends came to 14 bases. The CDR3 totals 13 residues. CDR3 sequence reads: CASSAPKRGTQYF. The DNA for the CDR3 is TGTGCCAGCAGTGCTCCAAAAAGAGGGACCCAGTACTTC.

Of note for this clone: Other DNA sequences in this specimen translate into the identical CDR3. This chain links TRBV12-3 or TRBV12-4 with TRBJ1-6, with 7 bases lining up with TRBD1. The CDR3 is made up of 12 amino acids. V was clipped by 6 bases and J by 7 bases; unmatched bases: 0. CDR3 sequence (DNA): TGTGCCAGCAGACAGGGGAATTCACCCCTCCACTTT. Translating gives CASRQGNSPLHF.

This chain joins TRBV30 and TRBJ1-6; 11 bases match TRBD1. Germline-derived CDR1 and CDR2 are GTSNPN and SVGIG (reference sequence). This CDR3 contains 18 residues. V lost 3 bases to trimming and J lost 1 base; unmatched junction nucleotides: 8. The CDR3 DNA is TGTGCCTGGAGCCTACGGGACAGGGGGAATTCCTATAATTCACCCCTCCACTTT. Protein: CAWSLRDRGNSYNSPLHF.

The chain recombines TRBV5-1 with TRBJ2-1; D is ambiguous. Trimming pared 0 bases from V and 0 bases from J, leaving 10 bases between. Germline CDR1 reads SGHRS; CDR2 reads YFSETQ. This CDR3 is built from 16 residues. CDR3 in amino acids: CASSLASTSSYNEQFF. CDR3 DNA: TGCGCCAGCAGCTTGGCGAGCACTTCCTCCTACAATGAGCAGTTCTTC.

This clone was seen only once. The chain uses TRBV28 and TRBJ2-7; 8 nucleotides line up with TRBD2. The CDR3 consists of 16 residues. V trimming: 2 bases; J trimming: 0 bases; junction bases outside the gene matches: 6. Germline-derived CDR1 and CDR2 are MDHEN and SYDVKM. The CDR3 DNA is TGTGCCAGCAGTTTAAACCGGGGGGGTTACTCCTACGAGCAGTACTTC. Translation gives CASSLNRGGYSYEQYF.

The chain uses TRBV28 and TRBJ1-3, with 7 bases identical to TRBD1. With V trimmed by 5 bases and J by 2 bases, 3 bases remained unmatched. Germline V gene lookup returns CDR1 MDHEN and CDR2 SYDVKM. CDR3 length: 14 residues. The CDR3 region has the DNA TGTGCCAGCAGTCCTGGGACAGCTGGAAACACCATATATTTT. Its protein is CASSPGTAGNTIYF.

DNA for the CDR3: TGTGCCAGCAGCCACCCGGGACAGTCCTACGAGCAGTACTTC. This sequence encodes CASSHPGQSYEQYF. This chain uses TRBV5-5 with TRBJ2-7, with 7 bases lining up with TRBD1. J gave up 1 base and V 4 bases, and 5 bases lay outside the gene matches. Germline CDR1 reads SGHKS; CDR2 reads YYEKEE (reference sequence). This CDR3 contains 14 residues.

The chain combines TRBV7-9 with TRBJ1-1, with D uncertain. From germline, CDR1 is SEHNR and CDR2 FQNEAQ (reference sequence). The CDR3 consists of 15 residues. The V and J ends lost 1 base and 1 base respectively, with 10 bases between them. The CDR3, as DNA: TGTGCCAGCAGCTTAGTTTGGCGGTCGAACACTGAAGCTTTCTTT. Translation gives CASSLVWRSNTEAFF.

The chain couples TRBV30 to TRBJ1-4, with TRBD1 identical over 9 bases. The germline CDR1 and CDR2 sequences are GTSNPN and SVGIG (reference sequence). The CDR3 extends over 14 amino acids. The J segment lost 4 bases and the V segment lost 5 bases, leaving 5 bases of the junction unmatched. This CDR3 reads CAWRRDRVNEKLFF. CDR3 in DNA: TGTGCCTGGCGCCGGGACAGGGTTAATGAAAAACTGTTTTTT.

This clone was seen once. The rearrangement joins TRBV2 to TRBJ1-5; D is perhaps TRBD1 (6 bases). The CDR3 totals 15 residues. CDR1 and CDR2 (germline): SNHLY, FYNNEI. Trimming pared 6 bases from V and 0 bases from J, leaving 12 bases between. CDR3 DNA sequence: TGTGCCAGCAGCAAACAGGGTTATAGCAATCAGCCCCAGCATTTT. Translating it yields CASSKQGYSNQPQHF.

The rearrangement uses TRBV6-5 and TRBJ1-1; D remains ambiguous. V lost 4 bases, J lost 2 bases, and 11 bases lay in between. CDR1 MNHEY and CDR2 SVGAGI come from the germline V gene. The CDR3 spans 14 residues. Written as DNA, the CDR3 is TGTGCCAGCAGTTTGGGCACCGTTAACACTGAAGCTTTCTTT. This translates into CASSLGTVNTEAFF.

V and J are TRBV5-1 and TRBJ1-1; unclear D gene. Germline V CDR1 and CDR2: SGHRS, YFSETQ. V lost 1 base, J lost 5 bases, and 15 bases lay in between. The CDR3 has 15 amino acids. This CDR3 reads CASSLRVGGLTEAFF. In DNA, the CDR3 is TGCGCCAGCAGCTTGAGGGTTGGAGGATTAACTGAAGCTTTCTTT.

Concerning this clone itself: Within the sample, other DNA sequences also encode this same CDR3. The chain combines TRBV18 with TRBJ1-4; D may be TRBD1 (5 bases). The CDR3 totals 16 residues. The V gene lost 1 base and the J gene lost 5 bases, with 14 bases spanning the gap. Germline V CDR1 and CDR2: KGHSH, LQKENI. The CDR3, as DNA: TGTGCCAGCTCACCACGGCAGGGCGGGAGGAATGAAAAACTGTTTTTT. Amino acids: CASSPRQGGRNEKLFF.

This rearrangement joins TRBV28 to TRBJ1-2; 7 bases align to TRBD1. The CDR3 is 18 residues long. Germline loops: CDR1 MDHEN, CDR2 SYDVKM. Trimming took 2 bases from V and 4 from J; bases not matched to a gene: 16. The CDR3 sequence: CASSLPSKQGSRVYGYTF. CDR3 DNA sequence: TGTGCCAGCAGTTTACCTTCAAAACAGGGGTCGCGGGTCTATGGCTACACCTTC.

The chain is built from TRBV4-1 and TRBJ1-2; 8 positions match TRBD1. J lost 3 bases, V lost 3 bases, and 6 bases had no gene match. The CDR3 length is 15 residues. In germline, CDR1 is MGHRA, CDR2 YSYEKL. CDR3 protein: CASSHGQGVDYGYTF. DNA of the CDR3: TGCGCCAGCAGCCATGGACAGGGCGTTGACTATGGCTACACCTTC.

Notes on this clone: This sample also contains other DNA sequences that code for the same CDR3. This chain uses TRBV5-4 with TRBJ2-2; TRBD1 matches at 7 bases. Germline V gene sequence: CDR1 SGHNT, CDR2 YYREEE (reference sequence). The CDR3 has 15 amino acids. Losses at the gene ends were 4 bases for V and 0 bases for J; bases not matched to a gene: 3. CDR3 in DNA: TGTGCCAGCAGCCCCGGGACAGCGAACACCGGGGAGCTGTTTTTT. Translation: CASSPGTANTGELFF.